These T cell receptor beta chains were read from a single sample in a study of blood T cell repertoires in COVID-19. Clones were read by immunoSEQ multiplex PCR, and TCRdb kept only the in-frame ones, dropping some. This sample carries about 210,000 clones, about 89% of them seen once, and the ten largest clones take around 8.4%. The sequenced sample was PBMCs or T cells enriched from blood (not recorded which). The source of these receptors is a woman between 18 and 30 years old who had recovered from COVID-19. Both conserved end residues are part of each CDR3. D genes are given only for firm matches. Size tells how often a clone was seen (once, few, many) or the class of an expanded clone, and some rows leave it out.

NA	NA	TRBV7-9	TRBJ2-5	TGTGCCAGCAGCCTCGAGGGCGGGAACCTCCAAGAGACCCAGTACTTC	CASSLEGGNLQETQYF
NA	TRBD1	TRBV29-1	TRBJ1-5	TGCAGCGCTAAACAGGGGGCAACTCAGCCCCAGCATTTT	CSAKQGATQPQHF
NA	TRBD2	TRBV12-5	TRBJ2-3	TGTGCTAGTGGTTTGTCACGGGATAGCGGGGGAGACCGCACAGATACGCAGTATTTT	CASGLSRDSGGDRTDTQYF
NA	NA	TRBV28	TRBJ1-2	TGTGCCAGCAGGTCAGGGTATGGCTACACCTTC	CASRSGYGYTF
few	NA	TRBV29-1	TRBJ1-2	TGCAGCGTTGATGGGGGCATTAACTATGGCTACACCTTC	CSVDGGINYGYTF
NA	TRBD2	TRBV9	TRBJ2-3	TGTGCCAGCAGCGTAGATGGGACTAGGGGCACAGATACGCAGTATTTT	CASSVDGTRGTDTQYF
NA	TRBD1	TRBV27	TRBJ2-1	TGTGCCAGCAGTTTGACAGGGTCCTACAATGAGCAGTTCTTC	CASSLTGSYNEQFF
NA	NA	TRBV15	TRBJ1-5	TGTGCCACCAGTATGACAGGTGACCAGCCCCAGCATTTT	CATSMTGDQPQHF
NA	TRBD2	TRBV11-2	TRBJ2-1	TGTGCCAGCAGCTTAGATCGGGGGGCCTACAATGAGCAGTTCTTC	CASSLDRGAYNEQFF
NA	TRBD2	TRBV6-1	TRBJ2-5	TGTGCCAGCAGTGAAGGACTAGCGGGGGGGCTGCGGCAAGAGACCCAGTACTTC	CASSEGLAGGLRQETQYF
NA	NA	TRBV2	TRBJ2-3	TGTGCCAGTACTAAGACAGATACGCAGTATTTT	CASTKTDTQYF
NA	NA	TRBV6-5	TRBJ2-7	TGTGCCAGCAGACTAAACTACGAGCAGTACTTC	CASRLNYEQYF
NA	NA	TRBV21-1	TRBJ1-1	TGTGCCAGCATGTACAGGGGAAACACTGAAGCTTTCTTT	CASMYRGNTEAFF
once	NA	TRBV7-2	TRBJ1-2	TGTGCCAGCAGCTCTTATCGGGAGTACGGCTACACCTTC	CASSSYREYGYTF
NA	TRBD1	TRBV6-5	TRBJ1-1	TGTGCCAGCAGACTCTCCGGACAGGGGAACACTGAAGCTTTCTTT	CASRLSGQGNTEAFF
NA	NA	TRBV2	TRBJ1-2	TGTGCCAGCAGTGAAGGCAGGGTGGATAACTATGGCTACACCTTC	CASSEGRVDNYGYTF
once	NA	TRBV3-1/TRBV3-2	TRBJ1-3	TGTGCCAGCAGCCATAGAACGAGGCCCTCTGGAAACACCATATATTTT	CASSHRTRPSGNTIYF
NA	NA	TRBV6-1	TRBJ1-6	TGTGCCAGCAGTGACGGTGCAGGGTCCGGTTCACCCCTCCACTTT	CASSDGAGSGSPLHF
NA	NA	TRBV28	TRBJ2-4	TGTGCCAGCAGTTTTGGCAGAAACATTCAGTACTTC	CASSFGRNIQYF
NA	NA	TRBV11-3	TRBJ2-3	TGTGCCAGCAGCTTCAAGACAGGTGTAACAGATACGCAGTATTTT	CASSFKTGVTDTQYF
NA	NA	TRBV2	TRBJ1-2	TGTGCCACAGCTAGCGGGCTTGCTAACTATGGCTACACCTTC	CATASGLANYGYTF
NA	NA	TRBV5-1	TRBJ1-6	TGCGCCAGCAGCTTGGCAGGGGAGTCACCCCTCCACTTT	CASSLAGESPLHF
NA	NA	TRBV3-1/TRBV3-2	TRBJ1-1	TGTGCCAGCAGCATCCGACCGACAGGCAACACTGAAGCTTTCTTT	CASSIRPTGNTEAFF
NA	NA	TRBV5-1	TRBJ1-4	TGCGCCAGCACCCGGGGGGGCCCCGCAACTAATGAAAAACTGTTTTTT	CASTRGGPATNEKLFF
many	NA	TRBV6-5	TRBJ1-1	TGTGCCAGCAACTACAGGGATGAAGCTTTCTTT	CASNYRDEAFF
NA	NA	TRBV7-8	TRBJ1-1	TGTGCCAGCAGCTTAGCCTACAGGGTGAACACTGAAGCTTTCTTT	CASSLAYRVNTEAFF
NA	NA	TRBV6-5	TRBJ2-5	TGTGCCAGCAGTCCTAATGCCCTCGATGAGACCCAGTACTTC	CASSPNALDETQYF
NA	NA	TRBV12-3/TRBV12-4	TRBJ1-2	TGTGCCAGCAGTTTATCAGGGTTCGGCTACACCTTC	CASSLSGFGYTF
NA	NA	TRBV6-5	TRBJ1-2	TGTGCCAGCAGTTCCGCTGCAGGTTCCTATGGCTACACCTTC	CASSSAAGSYGYTF
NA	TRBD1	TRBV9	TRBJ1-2	TGTGCCAGCAGCGTAGGGACAGGAACCTCTGGGTACACCTTC	CASSVGTGTSGYTF
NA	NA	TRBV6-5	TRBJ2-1	TGTGCCAGCAGTTACTCGATAGCAGGGGCCTACAATGAGCAGTTCTTC	CASSYSIAGAYNEQFF
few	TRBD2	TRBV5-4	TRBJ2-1	TGTGCCAGCAGCTCTTCCGGGACTAGCGGGGGCCCTTACAATGAGCAGTTCTTC	CASSSSGTSGGPYNEQFF
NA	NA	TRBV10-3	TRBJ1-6	TGTGCCATCAGTCCGTTGATGGGAGATTCACCCCTCCACTTT	CAISPLMGDSPLHF
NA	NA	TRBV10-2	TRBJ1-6	TGCGCCAGCAGTCTACAGGGAGGGGACTCACCCCTCCACTTT	CASSLQGGDSPLHF